The present T cell receptor beta chain was sequenced within a study of early T cells in non-severe SARS-CoV-2 infection. At the level of the study: Chains from this unsorted whole-blood bulk RNA could not be paired.

In the library, individual cDNA molecules carried attached unique molecular identifiers. Each CDR3 protein is one row after TCRdb ran MiXCR on the 5' RACE reads. Of roughly 27,000 distinct CDR3 sequences listed, 5% are singletons. There are 14 residues in the CDR3. Germline V gene sequence: CDR1 SEHNR, CDR2 FQNEAQ (reference sequence). This clonotype was seen ten or more times. A junction end diverges from the germline sequence, so it may reflect a read error. The receptor comes from an adult who was a healthcare worker with PCR-confirmed SARS-CoV-2 infection or an uninfected control (not recorded which). The rearrangement joins TRBV7-9 to TRBJ1-3, with no clear D. Sample: whole blood. The CDR3 DNA sequence: TGTGCCAGCAGCTTAGGGCAGGCTGGAAACACTATATATTTT. Amino acid sequence: CASSLGQAGNTIYF.